A selection of T cell receptor beta chains follows, all from one sample in a study of cytomegalovirus exposure and HLA in healthy donors. TCRdb's copy holds only in-frame clones and misses some; the assay was immunoSEQ multiplex PCR. The data hold around 150,000 clones, with 55% to 70% observed a single time. Sequencing was performed on PBMCs. The receptor source for this set is a woman in her twenties or thirties in good health and CMV-seropositive. Both conserved end residues are part of each CDR3. D genes are given only for firm matches. Size is stated for part of the rows, as once, few or many counts, or as a class when the clone is expanded.

d_gene	v_gene	len	j_gene	abundance	CDR3aa	CDR3nt
NA	TRBV5-1	13	TRBJ2-7	NA	CASTQDRTYEQYF	TGCGCCAGCACCCAGGACAGAACCTACGAGCAGTACTTC
NA	TRBV7-6	15	TRBJ2-5	NA	CASSLGGGHVETQYF	TGTGCCAGCAGCCTCGGAGGGGGCCATGTGGAGACCCAGTACTTC
TRBD1	TRBV6-4	14	TRBJ1-5	NA	CASSEGTENQPQHF	TGTGCCAGCAGTGAAGGGACAGAGAATCAGCCCCAGCATTTT
TRBD1	TRBV4-2	15	TRBJ1-1	NA	CASSQGTGFGTEAFF	TGTGCCAGCAGCCAAGGGACAGGGTTCGGCACTGAAGCTTTCTTT
NA	TRBV2	11	TRBJ2-5	NA	CASSVRETQYF	TGTGCCAGCAGTGTTCGAGAGACCCAGTACTTC
TRBD1	TRBV6-6	12	TRBJ1-4	few	CASSYSTGELFF	TGTGCCAGCAGTTACTCGACAGGGGAACTGTTTTTT
NA	TRBV13	15	TRBJ2-2	NA	CASSPRVLIAGELFF	TGTGCCAGCAGCCCCAGGGTATTGATTGCCGGGGAGCTGTTTTTT
TRBD1	TRBV30	15	TRBJ1-4	NA	CAWSPGGGTGEKLFF	TGTGCCTGGAGTCCAGGGGGTGGGACAGGAGAAAAACTGTTTTTT
NA	TRBV30	13	TRBJ1-5	NA	CAWSTRAYQPQHF	TGTGCCTGGAGTACCAGGGCTTATCAGCCCCAGCATTTT
NA	TRBV6-1	14	TRBJ1-1	NA	CASSEDQGHSEAFF	TGTGCCAGCAGTGAGGATCAGGGTCATTCTGAAGCTTTCTTT
NA	TRBV19	11	TRBJ2-1	NA	CASSAEGIKFF	TGTGCCAGTAGTGCTGAGGGTATAAAGTTCTTC
TRBD2	TRBV2	15	TRBJ2-2	NA	CASSGMHGGPGELFF	TGTGCCAGTAGCGGGATGCACGGGGGGCCCGGGGAGCTGTTTTTT
NA	TRBV27	18	TRBJ1-4	NA	CASSRTGWDVGTNEKLFF	TGTGCCAGCAGTCGCACAGGGTGGGATGTAGGAACTAATGAAAAACTGTTTTTT
NA	TRBV6-1	13	TRBJ2-7	few	CATEGQNVDEQYF	TGTGCCACCGAAGGACAGAACGTAGACGAGCAGTACTTC
NA	TRBV28	10	TRBJ1-1	NA	CASIGTEVFF	TGTGCCAGCATCGGGACTGAAGTTTTCTTT
NA	TRBV15	14	TRBJ1-2	NA	CATSRARTGSGYTF	TGTGCCACCAGCAGAGCTAGAACAGGGTCAGGCTACACCTTC
TRBD1	TRBV18	14	TRBJ1-1	NA	CASSPQRRTGDAFF	TGTGCCAGCTCACCCCAACGGCGGACAGGGGACGCTTTCTTT
TRBD1	TRBV9	16	TRBJ2-7	NA	CASSAGQANSIYEQYF	TGTGCCAGCAGCGCTGGACAGGCGAACTCAATCTACGAGCAGTACTTC
TRBD1	TRBV5-1	13	TRBJ1-2	NA	CASSLQGERGYTF	TGCGCCAGCAGCCTTCAGGGGGAACGAGGCTACACCTTC
TRBD2	TRBV5-4	18	TRBJ2-1	NA	CASSLGLAGDPTYNEQFF	TGTGCCAGCAGCTTGGGACTAGCGGGAGACCCTACCTACAATGAGCAGTTCTTC
TRBD2	TRBV7-9	16	TRBJ2-5	few	CASSLTSGGPLQTQYF	TGTGCCAGCAGCTTGACTAGCGGGGGTCCCCTCCAGACCCAGTACTTC
NA	TRBV4-2	15	TRBJ1-6	NA	CASSQDRVGDSPLHF	TGTGCCAGCAGCCAAGATAGGGTCGGGGATTCACCCCTCCACTTT
NA	TRBV19	16	TRBJ1-1	NA	CASSIDRLGTGAEAFF	TGTGCCAGTAGTATCGACAGGTTAGGTACTGGAGCTGAAGCTTTCTTT
TRBD1	TRBV6-5	13	TRBJ1-2	few	CASRLPGGYGYTF	TGTGCCAGCAGGCTTCCAGGGGGCTATGGCTACACCTTC
NA	TRBV6-5	14	TRBJ1-2	NA	CASSRQGRNYGYTF	TGTGCCAGCAGTCGGCAGGGCCGTAACTATGGCTACACCTTC
NA	TRBV6-6	12	TRBJ1-2	NA	CASSTPGNGYTF	TGTGCCAGCAGTACTCCCGGGAATGGCTACACCTTC
NA	TRBV19	13	TRBJ1-4	NA	CASMESGREKLFF	TGTGCCAGTATGGAATCGGGGAGGGAAAAACTGTTTTTT
NA	TRBV10-3	15	TRBJ1-4	NA	CAISERGGGNEKLFF	TGTGCCATCAGTGAAAGGGGGGGCGGAAATGAAAAACTGTTTTTT
NA	TRBV2	13	TRBJ2-1	NA	CASKSWALNEQFF	TGTGCCAGCAAGAGTTGGGCTTTGAATGAGCAGTTCTTC
TRBD1	TRBV30	15	TRBJ2-1	NA	CAWSFRDRVFSEQFF	TGTGCCTGGAGCTTCCGGGACAGGGTTTTCAGTGAGCAGTTCTTC
NA	TRBV27	14	TRBJ2-7	NA	CASSPGLINYEQYF	TGTGCCAGCAGCCCGGGACTGATTAACTACGAGCAGTACTTC
NA	TRBV2	15	TRBJ2-5	NA	CASSSTPFAQETQYF	TGTGCCAGCAGCTCTACCCCTTTCGCCCAAGAGACCCAGTACTTC
TRBD1	TRBV5-6	15	TRBJ1-2	few	CASSPSGTGFGGYTF	TGTGCCAGCAGCCCCTCCGGGACAGGGTTTGGGGGCTACACCTTC
TRBD1	TRBV5-8	14	TRBJ2-1	few	CASSVRDSNNEQFF	TGTGCCAGCAGCGTCCGGGACAGTAACAATGAGCAGTTCTTC
TRBD2	TRBV6-6	16	TRBJ2-7	NA	CASSLAGPVSSYEQYF	TGTGCCAGCAGCCTAGCGGGGCCCGTCAGCTCCTACGAGCAGTACTTC
TRBD1	TRBV2	13	TRBJ1-2	once	CASSGAGGYGYTF	TGTGCCAGCAGTGGGGCAGGGGGATATGGCTACACCTTC
TRBD2	TRBV5-1	16	TRBJ2-2	NA	CASSPFAGGRTGELFF	TGCGCCAGCAGCCCCTTTGCGGGGGGCCGTACCGGGGAGCTGTTTTTT
NA	TRBV6-5	13	TRBJ1-6	once	CATTSTQGSPLHF	TGTGCCACCACTTCGACGCAGGGCTCACCCCTCCACTTT
NA	TRBV30	13	TRBJ1-2	NA	CAWSYAGKDGYTF	TGTGCCTGGAGTTACGCCGGGAAGGATGGCTACACCTTC
TRBD1	TRBV15	13	TRBJ2-7	NA	CATSWTGGNEQYF	TGTGCCACCAGCTGGACAGGGGGCAACGAGCAGTACTTC
NA	TRBV5-1	13	TRBJ1-2	NA	CASSQESSGGYTF	TGCGCCAGCAGCCAGGAGTCCTCAGGGGGCTACACCTTC
NA	TRBV15	13	TRBJ2-7	NA	CATRRPGLHEQYF	TGTGCCACCAGAAGACCGGGACTCCACGAGCAGTACTTC
TRBD2	TRBV6-1	14	TRBJ2-1	NA	CASSAGGSYNEQFF	TGTGCCAGCAGTGCGGGGGGATCCTACAATGAGCAGTTCTTC
NA	TRBV13	14	TRBJ1-2	few	CASSHLSGNDGYTF	TGTGCCAGCAGCCACCTCTCCGGGAATGATGGCTACACCTTC
TRBD1	TRBV7-7	14	TRBJ2-7	NA	CASSESGQGSEQYF	TGTGCTAGCAGCGAATCGGGACAGGGTTCCGAGCAGTACTTC
NA	TRBV30	16	TRBJ2-7	NA	CAWSENHSRGIYEQYF	TGTGCCTGGAGTGAAAACCATAGCAGGGGTATCTACGAGCAGTACTTC
NA	TRBV7-6	13	TRBJ2-3	few	CASSLYGFDTQYF	TGTGCCAGCAGCTTATACGGGTTTGATACGCAGTATTTT
NA	TRBV7-6	12	TRBJ2-3	NA	CASSLGEDTQYF	TGTGCCAGCAGCTTGGGCGAGGATACGCAGTATTTT
NA	TRBV29-1	14	TRBJ2-3	NA	CSVTGGLSTDTQYF	TGCAGCGTGACCGGAGGACTGAGCACAGATACGCAGTATTTT
TRBD1	TRBV5-8	15	TRBJ2-7	few	CASSLRQGYSYEQYF	TGTGCCAGCAGCCTCCGACAGGGCTACTCCTACGAGCAGTACTTC